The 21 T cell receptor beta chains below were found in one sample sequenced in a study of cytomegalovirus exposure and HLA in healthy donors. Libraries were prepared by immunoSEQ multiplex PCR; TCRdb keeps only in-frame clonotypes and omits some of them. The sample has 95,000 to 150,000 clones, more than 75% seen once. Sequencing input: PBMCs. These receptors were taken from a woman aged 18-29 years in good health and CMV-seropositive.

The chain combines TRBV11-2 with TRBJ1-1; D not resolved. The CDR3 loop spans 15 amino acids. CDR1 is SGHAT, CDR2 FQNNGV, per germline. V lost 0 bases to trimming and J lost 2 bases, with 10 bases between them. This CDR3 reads CASSLEFGPNTEAFF. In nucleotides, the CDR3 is TGTGCCAGCAGCTTAGAGTTTGGCCCTAACACTGAAGCTTTCTTT.

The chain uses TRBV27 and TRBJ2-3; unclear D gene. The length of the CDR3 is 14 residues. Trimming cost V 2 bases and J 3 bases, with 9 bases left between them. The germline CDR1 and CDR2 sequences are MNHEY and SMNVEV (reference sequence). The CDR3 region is CASSLLAATDTQYF. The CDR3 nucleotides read TGTGCCAGCAGTTTACTGGCGGCAACAGATACGCAGTATTTT.

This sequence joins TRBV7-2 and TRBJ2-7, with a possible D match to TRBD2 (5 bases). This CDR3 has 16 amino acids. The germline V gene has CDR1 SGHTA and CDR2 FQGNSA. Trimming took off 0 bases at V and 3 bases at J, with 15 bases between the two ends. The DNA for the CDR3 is TGTGCCAGCAGCTTAGCGGGAGCAGGAGAATTCTACGAGCAGTACTTC. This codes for CASSLAGAGEFYEQYF.

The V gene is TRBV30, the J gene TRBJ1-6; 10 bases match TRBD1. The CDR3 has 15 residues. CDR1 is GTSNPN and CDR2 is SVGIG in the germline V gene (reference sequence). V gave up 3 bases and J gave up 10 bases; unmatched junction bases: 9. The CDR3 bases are TGTGCCTGGAGAAATGCCGGGACAGGGGCCTCACCCCTCCACTTT. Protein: CAWRNAGTGASPLHF. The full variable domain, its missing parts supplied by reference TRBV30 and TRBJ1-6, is SQTIHQWPATLVQPVGSPLSLECTVEGTSNPNLYWYRQAAGRGLQLLFYSVGIGQISSEVPQNLSASRPQDRQFILSSKKLLLSDSGFYLCAWRNAGTGASPLHFGNGTRLTVT.

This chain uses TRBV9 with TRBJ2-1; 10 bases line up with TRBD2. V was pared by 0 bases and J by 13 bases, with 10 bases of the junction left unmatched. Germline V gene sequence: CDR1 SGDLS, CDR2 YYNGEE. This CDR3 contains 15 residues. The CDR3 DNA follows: TGTGCCAGCAGCGTAGGGGCTAGCGGGAGTCCAAAACAGTTCTTC. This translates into CASSVGASGSPKQFF.

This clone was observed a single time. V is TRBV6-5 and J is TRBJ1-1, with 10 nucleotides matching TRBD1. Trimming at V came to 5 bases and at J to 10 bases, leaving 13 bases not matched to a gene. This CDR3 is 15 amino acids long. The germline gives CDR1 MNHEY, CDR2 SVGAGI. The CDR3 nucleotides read TGTGCCAGCAGTAGAGAAACCGGGACAGGGGTAAGAGCTTTCTTT. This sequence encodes CASSRETGTGVRAFF.

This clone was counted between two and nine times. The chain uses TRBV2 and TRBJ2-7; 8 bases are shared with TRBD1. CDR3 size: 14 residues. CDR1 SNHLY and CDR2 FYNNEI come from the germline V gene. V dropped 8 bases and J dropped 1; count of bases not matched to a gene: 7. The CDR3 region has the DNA TGTGCCAGCCGCTGGACAGGGCAGTCCTACGAGCAGTACTTC. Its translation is CASRWTGQSYEQYF.

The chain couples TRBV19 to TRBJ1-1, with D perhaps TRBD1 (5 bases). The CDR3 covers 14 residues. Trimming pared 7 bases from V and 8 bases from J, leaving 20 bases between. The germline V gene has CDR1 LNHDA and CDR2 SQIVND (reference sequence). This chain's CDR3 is CASTAGRMGLEAFF. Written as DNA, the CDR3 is TGTGCCAGTACCGCAGGGCGAATGGGACTCGAAGCTTTCTTT.

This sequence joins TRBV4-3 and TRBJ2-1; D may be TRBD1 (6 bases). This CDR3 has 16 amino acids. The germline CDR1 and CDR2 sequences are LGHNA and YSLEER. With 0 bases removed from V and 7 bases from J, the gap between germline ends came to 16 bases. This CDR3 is CASSQDRGQGWNEQFF. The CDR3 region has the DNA TGCGCCAGCAGCCAAGATCGAGGGCAGGGGTGGAATGAGCAGTTCTTC.

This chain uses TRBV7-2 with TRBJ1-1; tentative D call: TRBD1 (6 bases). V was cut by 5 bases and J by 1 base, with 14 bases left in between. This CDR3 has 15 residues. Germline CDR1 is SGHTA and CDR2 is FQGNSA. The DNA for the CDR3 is TGTGCCAGCAGCAAAGCCGGGACAAGGAACACTGAAGCTTTCTTT. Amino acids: CASSKAGTRNTEAFF.

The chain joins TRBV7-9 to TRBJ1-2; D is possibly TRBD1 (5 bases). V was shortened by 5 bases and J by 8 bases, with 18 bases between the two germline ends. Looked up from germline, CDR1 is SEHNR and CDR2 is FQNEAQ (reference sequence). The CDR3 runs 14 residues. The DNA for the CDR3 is TGTGCCAGCAGCCCACTCCAGGGAACGGAGGGCTACACCTTC. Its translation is CASSPLQGTEGYTF.

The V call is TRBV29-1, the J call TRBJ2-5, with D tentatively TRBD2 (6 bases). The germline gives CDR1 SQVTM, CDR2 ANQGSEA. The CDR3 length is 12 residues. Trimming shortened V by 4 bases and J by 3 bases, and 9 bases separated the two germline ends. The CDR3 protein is CSVGTIKETQYF. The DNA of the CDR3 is TGCAGCGTTGGGACTATAAAAGAGACCCAGTACTTC.

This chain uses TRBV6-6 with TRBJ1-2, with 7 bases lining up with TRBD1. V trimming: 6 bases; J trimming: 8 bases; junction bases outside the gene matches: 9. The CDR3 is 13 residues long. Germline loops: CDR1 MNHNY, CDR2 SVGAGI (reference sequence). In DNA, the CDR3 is TGTGCCAGCAGGCCTCAGGGGGTGCACGGCTACACCTTC. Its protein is CASRPQGVHGYTF.

DNA of the CDR3: TGTGCCAGTAGTAGCGGGGGGGCCGTGGATACGCAGTATTTT. It yields the protein CASSSGGAVDTQYF. V usage is TRBV30 and J usage is TRBJ2-3; 11 nucleotides match TRBD2. Germline values: CDR1 GTSNPN, CDR2 SVGIG (reference sequence). The V segment lost 8 bases and the J segment 6 bases; nucleotides outside the gene matches: 10. The CDR3 totals 14 residues.

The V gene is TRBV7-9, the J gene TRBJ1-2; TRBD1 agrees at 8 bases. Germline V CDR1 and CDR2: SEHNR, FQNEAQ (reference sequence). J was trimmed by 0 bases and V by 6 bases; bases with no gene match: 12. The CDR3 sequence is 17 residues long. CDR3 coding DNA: TGTGCCAGCAGTTCAGCCCTGGACAGGGCTGCTAACTATGGCTACACCTTC. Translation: CASSSALDRAANYGYTF.

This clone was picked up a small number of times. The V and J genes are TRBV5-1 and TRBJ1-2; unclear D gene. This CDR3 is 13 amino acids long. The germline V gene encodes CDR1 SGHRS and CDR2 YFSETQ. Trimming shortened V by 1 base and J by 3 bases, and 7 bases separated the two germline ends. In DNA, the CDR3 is TGCGCCAGCAGCTTGTTCCCCGACTATGGCTACACCTTC. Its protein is CASSLFPDYGYTF.

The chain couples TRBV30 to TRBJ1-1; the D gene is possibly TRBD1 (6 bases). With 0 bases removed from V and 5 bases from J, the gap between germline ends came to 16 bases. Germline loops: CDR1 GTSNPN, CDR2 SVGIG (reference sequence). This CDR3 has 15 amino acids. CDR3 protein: CAWSVGQGVETEAFF. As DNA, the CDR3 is TGTGCCTGGAGTGTGGGACAAGGAGTGGAGACTGAAGCTTTCTTT.

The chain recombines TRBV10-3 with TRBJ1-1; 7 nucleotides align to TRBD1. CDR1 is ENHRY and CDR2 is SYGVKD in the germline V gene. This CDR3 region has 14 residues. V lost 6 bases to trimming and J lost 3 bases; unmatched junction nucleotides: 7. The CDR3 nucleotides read TGTGCCATCAGAGAACAGGGGATGTACACTGAAGCTTTCTTT. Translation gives CAIREQGMYTEAFF.

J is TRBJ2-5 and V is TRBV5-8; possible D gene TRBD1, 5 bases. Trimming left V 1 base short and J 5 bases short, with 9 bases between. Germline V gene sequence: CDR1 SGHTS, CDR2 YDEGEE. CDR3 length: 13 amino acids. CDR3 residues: CASSLSGRETQYF. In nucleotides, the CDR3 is TGTGCCAGCAGCTTGTCAGGGCGGGAGACCCAGTACTTC.

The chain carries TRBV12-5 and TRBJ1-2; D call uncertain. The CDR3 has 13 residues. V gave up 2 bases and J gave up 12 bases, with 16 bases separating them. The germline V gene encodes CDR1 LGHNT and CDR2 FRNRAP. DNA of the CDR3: TGTGCTAGTGGTTTGTCTCCGAGGGTGGCCCACACCTTC. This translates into CASGLSPRVAHTF.

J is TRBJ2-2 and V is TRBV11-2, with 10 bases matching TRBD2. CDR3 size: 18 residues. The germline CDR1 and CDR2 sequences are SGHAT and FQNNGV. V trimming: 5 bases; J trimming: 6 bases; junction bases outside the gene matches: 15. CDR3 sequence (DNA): TGTGCCAGCAGCCCCCGAACGATAGCGGGAGGTGGACCCGGGGAGCTGTTTTTT. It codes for CASSPRTIAGGGPGELFF.